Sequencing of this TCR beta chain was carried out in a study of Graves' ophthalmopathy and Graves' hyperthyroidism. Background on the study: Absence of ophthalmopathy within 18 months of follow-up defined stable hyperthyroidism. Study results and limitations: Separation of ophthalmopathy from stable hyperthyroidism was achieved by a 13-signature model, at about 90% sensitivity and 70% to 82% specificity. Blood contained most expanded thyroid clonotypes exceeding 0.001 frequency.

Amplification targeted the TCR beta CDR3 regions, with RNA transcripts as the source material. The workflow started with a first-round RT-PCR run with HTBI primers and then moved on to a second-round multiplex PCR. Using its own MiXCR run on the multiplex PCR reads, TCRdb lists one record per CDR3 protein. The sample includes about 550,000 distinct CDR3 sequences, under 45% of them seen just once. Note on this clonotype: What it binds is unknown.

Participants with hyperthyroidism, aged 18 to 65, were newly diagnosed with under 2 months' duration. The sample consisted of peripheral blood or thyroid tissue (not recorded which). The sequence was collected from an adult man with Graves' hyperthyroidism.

CDR3 DNA sequence: TGTGCCAGCAGTTATCAATTTTTGGGGGATGGCTACACCTTC. Translated: CASSYQFLGDGYTF. J is TRBJ1-2 and V is TRBV6-5; D possibly corresponds to TRBD1 (5 bases). V lost 3 bases, J lost 6 bases, and 14 bases lay in between. CDR1 is MNHEY and CDR2 is SVGAGI in the germline V gene. The CDR3 is 14 residues long.